This TCR beta chain was sequenced in a study of T cell repertoires in cytomegalovirus infection (dated by TCRdb to the late 2010s). As for the study more broadly: The peptide stimulations were aimed at well-studied HLA-B-restricted epitopes as well as recently identified HLA-C-restricted CMV epitopes, whose presentation resists viral immunomodulation. The HLA type of each donor mattered for the analysis, because public TCR beta signatures pointed to carriage of CMV infection along with the matching HLA type. General study outcomes and caveats: In both this cohort and an independent cohort of more than 350 donors, the cumulative frequency of public TCR beta family members distinguished carriers of CMV infection plus the relevant HLA type. The ex vivo response was dominated by HLA-C-restricted CMV-specific TCR beta clonotypes, which also provided the single most frequent clonotype in two of eight donors.

This clonotype was seen a few times. The specificity of this receptor is unknown. No base quality values were provided; no much bigger clone lies one nucleotide off. In light of the paper, this sample's treatment or condition label describes: in vitro stimulation with specific CMV peptide epitopes to enrich CMV-specific T cells. The sequencing machine was an Illumina HiSeq 1500. TCRdb reworked the public reads: Q25 trimming with fastp, MiXCR clone assembly, productive beta chains retained. All rows with the same CDR3 protein become a single entry with the most common DNA and genes. A total of approximately 990,000 distinct CDR3 sequences appear in this sample, around 32% of them only once. The top ten constitute 11% to 15% of the sample. The CDR3 runs 15 amino acids, cysteine and phenylalanine included. CDR3 DNA only is kept here, 45 bases in frame from base 1. The germline V gene specifies MNHEY as CDR1 and SVGAGI as CDR2. Cut back by 6 bases and 5 bases, the V and J ends lie 19 bases apart.

The chain employs TRBV6-5 and TRBJ1-1; the D gene is perhaps TRBD1, from 5 matching bases. This TCR came from a human donor in good health (CMV status not recorded). Some clones in this sample may be carry-over from other donors' samples. The sequences come from cultured CD8+ T cells from PBMCs, collected from culture after CMV antigen stimulation. CDR3 loop: CASRAPGSGLTEAFF. The nucleotide sequence is TGTGCCAGCAGGGCGCCCGGATCAGGGCTAACTGAAGCTTTCTTT.